Here is one T cell receptor beta chain with its context. Profiling that covered TCR beta VDJ and CDR3 relied on genomic DNA as its template. TCRdb analysed the reads with MiXCR anew, one entry per CDR3 protein. Among 180,000 or so distinct CDR3 sequences, around 45% were seen once, and the ten largest hold 2.5% to 3.5%. The data belong to a study of CD8+CD57+ T cells in acquired aplastic anemia. For the study at large: Mean DNA quantity obtained from sorted CD4+ and CD8+ cells was around 3.2 ug.

The CDR3 length is 18 residues. The germline CDR1 and CDR2 sequences are LNHDA and SQIVND (reference sequence). Trimming took 4 bases from V and 3 from J; bases not matched to a gene: 13. The source material was sorted CD4+, CD8+, or CD8+CD57+ T cells (not recorded which) from PBMCs. The receptor comes from a human donor in good health. The chain recombines TRBV19 with TRBJ2-2, with 8 bases fitting TRBD2. CDR3: CASSTSSLAGRDTGELFF. CDR3 DNA sequence: TGTGCCAGTAGTACCTCGAGCTTAGCGGGGAGGGACACCGGGGAGCTGTTTTTT.